This note documents a single T cell receptor (beta chain) sequence. Its antigen is still unknown. No base-level quality is on record; no much larger clone is a single base apart. CDR1 is given as SGHNT and CDR2 as YYREEE, both from the germline V gene (reference sequence). Its CDR3 holds 13 amino acids, cysteine through phenylalanine. This entry keeps only the CDR3 DNA: 39 bases, framed from base 1. V is reduced by 5 bases and J by 3 bases, leaving a spacing of 9 bases between them. These data come from a study of blood T cell repertoires in COVID-19 (dated by TCRdb to about 2020). Context from the whole study: Samples from collaborators originated in the United States, Italy and Spain and spanned both the acute and convalescent phases of COVID-19. A freely available public database, intended as a resource for researchers studying the immune response to SARS-CoV-2, is where the repertoires were released. Where HLA class I and class II types were available, the types were taken from metadata supplied by the sample provider, not from assay-based typing. Samples were obtained from the ongoing ImmuneRACE study (first 160 participants) and from 1,200 or so subjects provided by 6 global collaborators. The material from the prospective study consisted of cDNA or gDNA derived from T cells, B-cell-depleted T cells, or PBMCs. The dataset comprised deeply sampled blood TCRbeta repertoires from subjects exposed to, actively infected with, or recovered from COVID-19. Sample metadata almost always included a de-identified subject ID, COVID-19 status, age in years and sex. General findings and caveats noted by the study authors: Clinical and demographic metadata were provided uncurated, with the amount varying by source and participant.

The immunoSEQ Assay, a bias-controlled multiplex PCR, was used to amplify TCRbeta CDR3 regions from genomic DNA. Concerning the study's data processing: The number of nucleated cells in each sample was estimated from the amplification of reference gene primers within the assay. Sequence reads were collapsed and filtered to measure the absolute abundance of every unique TCRbeta CDR3 rearrangement. Productive Simpson clonality was computed per sample as the square root of Simpson's diversity index over productive rearrangements. In TCRdb, the immuneACCESS table is reduced to in-frame sequences with V and J assigned. These tables do not hold every clone; where another copy was compared, an unresolved V gene accounts for under half, and the others remain unexplained. From that table come the V and J calls and clone size; the DNA was used to work out D and trimming. The sample table contains around 56,000 clones; only one count was recorded for over 80% of them. 7.3% of the sample belongs to the ten largest clones.

Each collaborating institution followed its own protocols to collect whole blood in K2EDTA tubes. For TCRbeta analysis, collaborators shipped samples in one of three forms: frozen whole blood, isolated PBMCs, or DNA extracted from either of those sample types. The sequence was obtained from a woman aged 55-75 years with active or convalescent COVID-19. This receptor chain uses TRBV5-4 and TRBJ1-5, and possibly TRBD1, on 5 matching bases. Sequencing used peripheral blood. The CDR3 has the sequence CASSSGLNQPQHF. DNA sequence: TGTGCCAGCAGTTCAGGGCTCAATCAGCCCCAGCATTTT.